This record looks at one TCR beta chain sequence and its context. This entry is derived from a study of blood T cell repertoires in COVID-19. Study overall: There were acute and convalescent COVID-19 samples, and they came from the United States, Italy and Spain. Sample material is recorded as cDNA or gDNA derived from T cells, B-cell-depleted T cells, or PBMCs.

Original handling: Amplification of reference gene primers provided the estimated nucleated cell counts. Measured with immunoSEQ multiplex PCR; TCRdb has only the in-frame clones, and not every one. Clone size and the V and J calls come from that table; the DNA yielded D and trimming. This table has 120,000 or so clones, over 75% appearing once. The CDR3 runs to 16 residues. J lost 4 bases, V lost 4 bases, and 9 bases had no gene match. Germline V gene sequence: CDR1 SGHTA, CDR2 FQGNSA. The sequencing sample was made of peripheral blood. V gene TRBV7-2 combines with J gene TRBJ2-5; the match to TRBD2 covers 10 bases. This clonotype was sampled from a man older than 75 with active or convalescent COVID-19. As DNA, the CDR3 is TGTGCCAGCAGCTCCTTTGGAGCGGGGGGGCTAGAGACCCAGTACTTC. The encoded protein is CASSSFGAGGLETQYF. The full variable domain, completed using reference TRBV7-2 and TRBJ2-5, is GAGVSQSPSNKVTEKGKDVELRCDPISGHTALYWYRQSLGQGLEFLIYFQGNSAPDKSGLPSDRFSAERTGGSVSTLTIQRTQQEDSAVYLCASSSFGAGGLETQYFGPGTRLLVL.